The next 6 T cell receptor beta chains were all read from a single sample in a study of T-cell reconstitution after alpha-beta-depleted transplantation in children. Library preparation (for TCRbeta) was performed with unique molecular identifiers. TCRdb called the PCR reads again in MiXCR, with one record for every CDR3 protein. The data show under 300,000 distinct CDR3 sequences, about 9.6% seen once. The input for sequencing was PBMCs from the stem cell graft donor, taken from the stem cell graft. These receptors originate from a human donor who donated a stem cell graft to a child with SCID.

This clonotype showed up many times. The rearrangement joins TRBV9 to TRBJ2-3; TRBD2 matches 13 bases. The CDR3 extends over 20 amino acids. With 3 bases clipped from V and 0 bases from J, the junction kept 13 bases outside the gene matches. The germline V gene has CDR1 SGDLS and CDR2 YYNGEE. CDR3 in amino acids: CASSAHPLAGGGRSTDTQYF. The CDR3 DNA is TGTGCCAGCAGCGCGCATCCACTAGCGGGGGGGGGACGGAGCACAGATACGCAGTATTTT.

This clonotype was counted ten times or more. V is TRBV11-3 and J is TRBJ2-3, with D possibly being TRBD2 (5 bases). There are 15 residues in the CDR3. The V gene lost 5 bases and the J gene lost 3 bases, with 15 bases spanning the gap. Germline CDR1 SGHNT, CDR2 YENEEA. CDR3 residues: CASSLNGVPTDTQYF. In nucleotides, the CDR3 is TGTGCCAGCAGCCTGAACGGGGTACCAACAGATACGCAGTATTTT.

The table lists this clonotype with many counts. The chain joins TRBV6-5 to TRBJ1-1, with D maybe TRBD1 (5 bases). The CDR3 totals 15 residues. Per germline, CDR1 MNHEY and CDR2 SVGAGI. V gave up 2 bases and J gave up 10 bases, with 20 bases separating them. This CDR3 reads CASSYQPPGTEVAFF. Here the CDR3 DNA reads TGTGCCAGCAGTTACCAGCCTCCCGGGACGGAAGTAGCTTTCTTT.

This clonotype occurred a few times. The gene calls are TRBV20-1 and TRBJ1-5; D is ambiguous. CDR3 length equals 13 residues. Germline CDR1 and CDR2: DFQATT and SNEGSKA (reference sequence). V gave up 7 bases and J gave up 8 bases, with 18 bases separating them. CDR3 bases: TGCAGTGGGAAGGACGGACCCCAAGAGCCCCAGCATTTT. Its translation is CSGKDGPQEPQHF.

In its sample, this clonotype was seen many times. This sequence joins TRBV18 and TRBJ2-1, with 8 bases that match TRBD1. CDR1 and CDR2 (germline): KGHSH, LQKENI. Trimming took 3 bases from V and 8 from J; bases not matched to a gene: 6. The CDR3 totals 14 residues. The CDR3 nucleotides read TGTGCCAGCTCACCGACAGGGGCAGACGATGAGCAGTTCTTC. Its translation is CASSPTGADDEQFF.

Many counts were recorded for this clonotype. The CDR3 coding sequence is TGTGCCAGCAGCTTAGGGACTCAACCCCTCCACTTT. Translating gives CASSLGTQPLHF. The rearrangement links TRBV11-2 to TRBJ1-6, with D unresolved. Germline V lookup: CDR1 SGHAT, CDR2 FQNNGV. Trimming removed 1 base at V and 12 bases at J, with 7 bases between. There are 12 residues in the CDR3.